This is a list of T cell receptor beta chains from one sample in a study of blood T cell repertoires in COVID-19. The method was immunoSEQ multiplex PCR; TCRdb's version includes in-frame clones alone and lacks a portion of them. This sample yields under 200,000 clones, of which around 83% are seen a single time; 0.99% belongs to the top ten. Sequencing was carried out using peripheral blood. Every receptor here comes from a man aged 18 to 29 with acute or convalescent COVID-19. Both conserved end residues are part of each CDR3. Fields, in order: V gene, D gene, clone size, J gene, CDR3 DNA, CDR3 protein. A D gene is named only where the DNA matches it firmly. Some rows mark clone size as missing; the rest say once, few, many or name a class of expanded clone.

>TRBV10-3|TRBD1|NA|TRBJ1-4
TGTGCCATCAGTGGACAGGGGGCAGGTGAAAAACTGTTTTTT
CAISGQGAGEKLFF
>TRBV5-1|NA|NA|TRBJ1-1
TGCGCCAGCAGCTTGGGACCTAACCCGGAGGACGACACTGAAGCTTTCTTT
CASSLGPNPEDDTEAFF
>TRBV4-1|NA|NA|TRBJ2-2
TGCGCCAGCAGCCTACTCAAGGACAGAGCGAACACCGGGGAGCTGTTTTTT
CASSLLKDRANTGELFF
>TRBV5-1|TRBD2|NA|TRBJ2-1
TGCGCCAGCAGCCGACTAGCGGGGGACAATGAGCAGTTCTTC
CASSRLAGDNEQFF
>TRBV27|NA|NA|TRBJ2-5
TGTGCCAGCAGTTTATTAAGCGGACAAGAGACCCAGTACTTC
CASSLLSGQETQYF
>TRBV6-5|NA|NA|TRBJ1-2
TGTGCCAGCAGTTACTCTCCAGTGCTCTATGGCTACACCTTC
CASSYSPVLYGYTF
>TRBV2|TRBD1|few|TRBJ1-6
TGTGCCAGCACGGAGGGACAGGGCGATAATTCACCCCTCCACTTT
CASTEGQGDNSPLHF
>TRBV5-8|NA|NA|TRBJ1-2
TGTGCCAGCAGCTTGGTGGGGCTGCAGCTTAACTATGGCTACACCTTC
CASSLVGLQLNYGYTF
>TRBV9|NA|NA|TRBJ2-1
TGTGCCAGCAGCCTCGGAGTGAGCTCCTACAATGAGCAGTTCTTC
CASSLGVSSYNEQFF
>TRBV6-6|NA|NA|TRBJ1-3
TGTGCCAGCAGTTACTCGAGGCCAGGGGATGGAAACACCATATATTTT
CASSYSRPGDGNTIYF
>TRBV7-3|TRBD2|NA|TRBJ2-1
TGTGCCAGCAGCTTAGGGACTAGCGGCTACAATGAGCAGTTCTTC
CASSLGTSGYNEQFF
>TRBV7-2|NA|NA|TRBJ1-5
TGTGCCAGCAGCTTGACAGGAGATCAGCCCCAGCATTTT
CASSLTGDQPQHF
>TRBV2|TRBD1|NA|TRBJ1-1
TGTGCCAGCAGAGAGGACAGGGGTGAGACTTTCTTT
CASREDRGETFF
>TRBV7-8|TRBD1|few|TRBJ1-1
TGTGCCAGCAGCCGGAGGGACAGGGGGTTTACTGAAGCTTTCTTT
CASSRRDRGFTEAFF
>TRBV7-3|NA|NA|TRBJ2-3
TGTGCCAGCAGCTTTCTTGCGGGCGAAAGCACAGATACGCAGTATTTT
CASSFLAGESTDTQYF
>TRBV6-5|TRBD1|NA|TRBJ2-7
TGTGCCAGCCAAGAGGGGGCGAGCTACGAGCAGTACTTC
CASQEGASYEQYF